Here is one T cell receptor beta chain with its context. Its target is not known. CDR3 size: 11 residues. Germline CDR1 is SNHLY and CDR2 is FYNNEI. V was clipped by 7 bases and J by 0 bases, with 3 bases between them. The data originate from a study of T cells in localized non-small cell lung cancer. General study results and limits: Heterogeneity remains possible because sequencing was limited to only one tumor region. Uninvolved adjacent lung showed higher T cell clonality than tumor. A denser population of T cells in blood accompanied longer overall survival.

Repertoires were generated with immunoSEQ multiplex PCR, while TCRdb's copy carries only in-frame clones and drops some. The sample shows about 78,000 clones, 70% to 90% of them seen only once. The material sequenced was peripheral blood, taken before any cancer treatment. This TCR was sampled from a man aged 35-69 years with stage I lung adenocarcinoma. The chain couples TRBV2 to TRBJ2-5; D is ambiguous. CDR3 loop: CASNYQETQYF. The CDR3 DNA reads TGTGCCAGCAACTACCAAGAGACCCAGTACTTC.